Sequencing of this T cell receptor beta chain was carried out in a study of CD8 T cells in ankylosing spondylitis. Worth noting for this clonotype: Its target is not known.

Each CDR3 protein is one row after TCRdb ran MiXCR on the 5' RACE reads. The data hold around 440,000 distinct CDR3 sequences, with 15% to 20% observed a single time. Study-wide results and limits: In ankylosing spondylitis blood, a motif of about eight highly homologous TCR beta variants appeared characteristic. Some of these motif variants have turned up before, in reports on reactive arthritis synovial fluid and blood. Disease-linked clones had a CD8+ phenotype and relatively low frequency in peripheral blood.

The TCR sequence derives from a male donor with ankylosing spondylitis. The sample comprised blood, either unsorted or a sorted T cell fraction (not recorded which).

The CDR3: CSVEGSSYGYTF. CDR3 nucleotide sequence: TGCAGCGTTGAAGGTTCCAGCTATGGCTACACCTTC. The chain is built from TRBV29-1 and TRBJ1-2; D gene unclear. Germline V gene data show CDR1 as SQVTM and CDR2 as ANQGSEA. The CDR3 has 12 amino acids. V shed 1 base and J shed 4 bases, with 7 bases lying between them.